This record concerns one TCR beta chain sequence. This clone's antigen is unknown. Base qualities are not provided; no much larger clone lies one nucleotide away. This record comes from a study of blood T cells in healthy people across ages (dated by TCRdb to 2014 to 2015). With regard to the full study: In model experiments, template switching captured about one uniquely barcoded TCR beta cDNA molecule for every two T cells. To track age-related changes in TCR beta repertoire diversity, the study relied on deep sequencing normalized with unique cDNA molecular identifiers. Four age groups were formed from the donors: young (average approximately 15 years), middle-aged (approximately 40), aged (approximately 60) and long-lived (less than 85). To avoid experimental bias, donors of different ages were distributed randomly across sequencing lanes. The study analyzed two additional independent replicas of 1 million unique cDNA reads from the same blood draw for two donors, one aged 18 to 29 and one aged 80 or older. General findings and caveats noted by the study authors: Compared with the aged group, the long-lived group had more naive CD4+ T cells, fewer expanded clones and increased TCR diversity, suggesting age selection. Observed TCR beta diversity correlated strongly with the percentage of naive T cells measured by flow cytometry. Estimates of total diversity based on one million sequenced T cells were regarded as lower bounds and as underestimates. Because donor CMV infection status was unknown, age-related changes in expanded clonotypes were potentially confounded. Observed TCR beta diversity per million T cells fell roughly linearly with age, and a significant reduction was already apparent by age around 40. Because profiling used bulk unsorted PBMCs, naive and antigen-experienced compartments could not be compared conclusively.

Donors were about 36 systemically healthy Caucasian individuals from Russia aged roughly 6 to 100 years. Each donor gave 8 to 10 milliliters of peripheral blood, collected into EDTA-treated Vacutainer tubes. PBMCs were isolated by Ficoll-Paque density-gradient centrifugation, with at least 6.5 million obtained per sample. Total RNA, at least 5 micrograms per sample, was extracted from PBMCs with Trizol reagent. The percentages of naive CD45RAhigh/CD27high T cells were determined by flow cytometry on a PBMC aliquot from every donor. CDR1 and CDR2 were assigned from the germline V gene (reference sequence) as DFQATT and SNEGSKA. The CDR3 runs 14 residues from the cysteine to the phenylalanine. Solely the CDR3 DNA is kept, with 42 bases framed from the first base. The germline ends are 14 bases apart after V is trimmed by 5 bases and J by 2 bases. The library was prepared using 5' RACE. The reads were generated on an Illumina HiSeq 2500. A second PCR of about 7 to 12 cycles was performed with a sample-barcoded 5' primer and a J-beta primer mix. A unique molecular identifier was introduced onto each TCR beta cDNA molecule by a template-switch 5' adaptor carrying 12 random nucleotides. Each sample yielded at least 3 million CDR3-containing paired-end reads. All of the RNA was converted into first-strand cDNA using the Mint cDNA synthesis kit, with a TRBC-specific oligonucleotide serving as the primer. After uracil-DNA glycosylase treatment, a first 18-cycle PCR used universal primers M1SS and BC2_uni_R on all cDNA. In the authors' own workflow: Each sample was normalized by randomly selecting 1 million high-quality reads, each carrying a distinct molecular identifier. Reads sharing molecular identifiers were discarded rather than binned into consensus sequences. MiTCR, with a Q25 quality threshold and the strictest error-elimination algorithm, was used for CDR3 identification, clonotype clustering and error correction. Lower-bound total TCR beta diversity was estimated with a nonparametric unseen species model using Euler transformation. TCRdb passed the public sequencing reads through fastp at Q25 and MiXCR, retaining productive beta sequences. Rows are unified per CDR3 protein, each entry keeping the most common DNA and genes. The V and J calls follow TCRdb's processing rather than the paper's. This sample has about 1,500,000 distinct CDR3 sequences in its table, and about 43% of those were observed once. Of the sample, 7% to 9% falls within the top ten clones.

Sequencing was done on a sample of blood. This TCR came from a young woman in good health. Recombination linked TRBV20-1 to TRBJ2-3; confidence is insufficient to name the D gene. For the CDR3, the sequence is CSAPSWRHTDTQYF. At the DNA level, the sequence is TGCAGTGCTCCCTCGTGGAGACACACAGATACGCAGTATTTT.